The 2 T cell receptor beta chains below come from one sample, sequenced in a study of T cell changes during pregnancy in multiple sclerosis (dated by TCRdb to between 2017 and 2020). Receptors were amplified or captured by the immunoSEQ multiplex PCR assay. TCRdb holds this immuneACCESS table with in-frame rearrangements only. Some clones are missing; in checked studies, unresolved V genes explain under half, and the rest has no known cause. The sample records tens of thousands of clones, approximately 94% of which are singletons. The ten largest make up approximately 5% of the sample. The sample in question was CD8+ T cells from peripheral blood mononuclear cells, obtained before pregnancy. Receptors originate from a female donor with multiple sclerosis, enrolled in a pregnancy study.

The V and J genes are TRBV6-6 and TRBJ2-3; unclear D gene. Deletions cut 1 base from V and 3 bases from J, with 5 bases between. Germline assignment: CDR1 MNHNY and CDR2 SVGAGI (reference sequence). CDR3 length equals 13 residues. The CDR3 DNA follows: TGTGCCAGCAGTTACTTAGCAACAGATACGCAGTATTTT. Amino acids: CASSYLATDTQYF.

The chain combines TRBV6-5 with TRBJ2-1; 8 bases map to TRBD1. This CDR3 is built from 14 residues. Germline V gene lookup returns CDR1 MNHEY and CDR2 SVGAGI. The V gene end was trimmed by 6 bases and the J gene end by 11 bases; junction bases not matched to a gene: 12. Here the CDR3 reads CASRPDRELTQQFF. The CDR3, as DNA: TGTGCCAGCAGACCGGACAGGGAACTGACCCAGCAGTTCTTC.